This TCR beta chain was found in a study of cytomegalovirus exposure and HLA in healthy donors. The study's findings and limits: In a later analysis, TCR beta V- and J-gene trimming showed a link to a missense DCLRE1C variant.

With regard to this clone: The antigen remains unidentified.

This CDR3 spans 14 amino acids. The V and J ends lost 4 bases and 3 bases respectively, with 13 bases between them. The germline gives CDR1 LGHNA, CDR2 YNFKEQ. A multiplex PCR was run with 60 Vbeta primers and 13 Jbeta primers. TCRdb's table, derived via immunoSEQ multiplex PCR, lists solely in-frame clones and lacks some. Recorded for this sample: about 58,000 clones. This clonotype was obtained from a woman aged 18-29 years in good health and CMV-seronegative. The genes are TRBV4-2 and TRBJ2-7, with D possibly matching TRBD2 (5 bases). Sequencing was performed on PBMCs. The CDR3 reads CASSRTHGIYEQYF. CDR3 bases: TGTGCCAGCAGCCGTACCCACGGGATCTACGAGCAGTACTTC.